The source of this T cell receptor beta chain is a study of blood T cell repertoires in COVID-19. The table came from immunoSEQ multiplex PCR; TCRdb's copy has only in-frame clones and leaves some out. The data show under 450,000 clones, about four fifths seen once. Trimming cost V 4 bases and J 5 bases; bases outside gene matches: 8. Germline CDR1 reads SGHDT; CDR2 reads YYEEEE. CDR3 length equals 15 residues. The clonotype was recovered from a woman aged 45-59 years who had recovered from COVID-19. The J gene is TRBJ2-5, the V gene TRBV5-6, with 10 nucleotides matching TRBD1. The sequencing input was PBMCs or T cells enriched from blood (not recorded which). CDR3 DNA sequence: TGTGCCAGCAGCCCTGAGGGACAGGGGTGGGAGACCCAGTACTTC. Translation gives CASSPEGQGWETQYF.